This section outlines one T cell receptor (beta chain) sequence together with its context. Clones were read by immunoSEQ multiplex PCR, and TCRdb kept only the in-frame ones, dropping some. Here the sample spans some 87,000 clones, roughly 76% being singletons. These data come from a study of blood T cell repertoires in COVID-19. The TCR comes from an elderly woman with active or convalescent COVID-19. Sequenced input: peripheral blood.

The CDR3 DNA reads TGTGCCAGCAGTGAAGCGCTTCGGGGAGAGGACGAGCAGTACTTC. Protein product: CASSEALRGEDEQYF. This chain uses TRBV6-1 with TRBJ2-7, with a tentative D call TRBD2 (5 bases). The CDR3 totals 15 residues. The germline gives CDR1 MNHNS, CDR2 SASEGT. Trimming removed 0 bases from V and 5 bases from J, with 14 bases in between.